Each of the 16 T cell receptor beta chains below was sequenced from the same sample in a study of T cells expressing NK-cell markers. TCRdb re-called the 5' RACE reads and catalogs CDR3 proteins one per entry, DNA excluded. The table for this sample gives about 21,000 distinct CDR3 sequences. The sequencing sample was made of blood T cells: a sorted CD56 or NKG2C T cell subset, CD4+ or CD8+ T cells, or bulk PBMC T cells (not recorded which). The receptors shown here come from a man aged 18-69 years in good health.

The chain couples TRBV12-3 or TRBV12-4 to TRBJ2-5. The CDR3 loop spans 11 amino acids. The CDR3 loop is CASSFSRIQYF.

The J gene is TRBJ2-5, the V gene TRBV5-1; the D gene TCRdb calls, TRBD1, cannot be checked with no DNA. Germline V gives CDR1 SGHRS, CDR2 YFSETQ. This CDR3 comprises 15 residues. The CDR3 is CASSLFGGAQETQYF. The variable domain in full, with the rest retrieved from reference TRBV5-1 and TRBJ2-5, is KAGVTQTPRYLIKTRGQQVTLSCSPISGHRSVSWYQQTPGQGLQFLFEYFSETQRNKGNFPGRFSGRQFSNSRSEMNVSTLELGDSALYLCASSLFGGAQETQYFGPGTRLLVL.

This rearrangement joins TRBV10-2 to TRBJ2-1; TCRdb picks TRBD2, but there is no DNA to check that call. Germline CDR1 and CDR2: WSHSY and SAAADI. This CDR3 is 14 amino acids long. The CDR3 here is CASKAGTSANEQFF.

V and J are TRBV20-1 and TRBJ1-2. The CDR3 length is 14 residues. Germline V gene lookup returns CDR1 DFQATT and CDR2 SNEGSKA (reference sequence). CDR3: CSASSSDYARGYTF.

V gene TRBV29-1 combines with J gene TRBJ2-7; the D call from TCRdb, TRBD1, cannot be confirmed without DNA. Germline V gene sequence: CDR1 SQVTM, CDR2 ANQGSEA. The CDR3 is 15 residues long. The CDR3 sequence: CSVAPGSGSAYEQYF.

CDR3 loop: CASRARGEQYF. The chain recombines TRBV6-2 or TRBV6-3 with TRBJ2-7; without DNA, the TCRdb call of TRBD1 cannot be checked. Germline loops: CDR1 MNHEY, CDR2 SVGEGT. The CDR3 runs to 11 residues.

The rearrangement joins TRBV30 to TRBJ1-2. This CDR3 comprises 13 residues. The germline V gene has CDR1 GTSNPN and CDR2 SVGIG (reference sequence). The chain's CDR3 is CAWSVGGIYGYTF.

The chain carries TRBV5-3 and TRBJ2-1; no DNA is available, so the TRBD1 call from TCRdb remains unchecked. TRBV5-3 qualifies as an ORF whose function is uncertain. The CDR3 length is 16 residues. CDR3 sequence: CARSFGVPSSYNEQFF.

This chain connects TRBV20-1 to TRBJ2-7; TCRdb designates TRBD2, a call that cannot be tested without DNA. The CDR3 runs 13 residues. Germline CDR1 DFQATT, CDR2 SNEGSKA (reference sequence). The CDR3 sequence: CSAKGLADYEQYF.

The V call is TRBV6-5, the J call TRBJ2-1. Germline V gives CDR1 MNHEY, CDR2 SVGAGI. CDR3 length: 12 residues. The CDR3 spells CASSGDYNEQFF.

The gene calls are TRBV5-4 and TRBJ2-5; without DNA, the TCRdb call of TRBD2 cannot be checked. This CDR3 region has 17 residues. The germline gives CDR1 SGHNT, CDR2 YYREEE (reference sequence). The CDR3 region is CASSPGTSGSNQETQYF.

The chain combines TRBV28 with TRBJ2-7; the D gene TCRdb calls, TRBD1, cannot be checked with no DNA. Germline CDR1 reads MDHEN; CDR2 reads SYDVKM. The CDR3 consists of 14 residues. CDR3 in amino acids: CASSNRDSSYEQYF. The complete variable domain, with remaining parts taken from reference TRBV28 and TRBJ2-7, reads DVKVTQSSRYLVKRTGEKVFLECVQDMDHENMFWYRQDPGLGLRLIYFSYDVKMKEKGDIPEGYSVSREKKERFSLILESASTNQTSMYLCASSNRDSSYEQYFGPGTRLTVT.

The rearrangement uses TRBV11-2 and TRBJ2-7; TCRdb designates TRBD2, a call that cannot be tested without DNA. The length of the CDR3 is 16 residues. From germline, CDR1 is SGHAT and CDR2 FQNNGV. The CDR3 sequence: CASSPGLAGGGYEQYF.

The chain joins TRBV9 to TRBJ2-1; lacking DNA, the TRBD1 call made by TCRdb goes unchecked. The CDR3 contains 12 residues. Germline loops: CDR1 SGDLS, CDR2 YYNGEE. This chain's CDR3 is CASSSNGGEQFF.

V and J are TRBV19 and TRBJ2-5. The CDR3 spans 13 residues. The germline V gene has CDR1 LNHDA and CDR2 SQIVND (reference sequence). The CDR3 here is CASSKRDQETQYF.

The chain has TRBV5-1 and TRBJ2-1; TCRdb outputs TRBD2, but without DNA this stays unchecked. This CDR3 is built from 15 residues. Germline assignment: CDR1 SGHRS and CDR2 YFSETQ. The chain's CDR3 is CASSLGLAGGNEQFF.